This T cell receptor beta chain was retrieved from a study of CD8 T cells in ankylosing spondylitis. General study points: The study looked at matched synovial fluid samples from ankylosing spondylitis patients. Disease-linked clones were reported to be significantly enriched there. Ankylosing spondylitis blood seemed to carry a telltale TCR beta motif made of roughly eight highly homologous variants. Past studies reported some motif variants in reactive arthritis synovial fluid and blood.

From the 5' RACE reads, TCRdb called clonotypes with MiXCR, one entry per CDR3 protein. Of around 100,000 distinct CDR3 sequences in the sample, roughly 10% were seen once. The sample holds a few counts of this clonotype. Its antigen is unknown. This clonotype was obtained from a male donor with ankylosing spondylitis. The sample consisted of blood, either unsorted or a sorted T cell fraction (not recorded which).

CDR3: CASSFPQTGNEQFF. For the CDR3, the DNA is TGTGCCAGCAGTTTCCCCCAGACGGGGAATGAGCAGTTCTTC. V gene TRBV28 combines with J gene TRBJ2-1, with D tentatively TRBD2 (5 bases). The CDR3 length is 14 residues. Germline loops: CDR1 MDHEN, CDR2 SYDVKM. V dropped 3 bases and J dropped 7 bases, with 13 bases sitting between them.